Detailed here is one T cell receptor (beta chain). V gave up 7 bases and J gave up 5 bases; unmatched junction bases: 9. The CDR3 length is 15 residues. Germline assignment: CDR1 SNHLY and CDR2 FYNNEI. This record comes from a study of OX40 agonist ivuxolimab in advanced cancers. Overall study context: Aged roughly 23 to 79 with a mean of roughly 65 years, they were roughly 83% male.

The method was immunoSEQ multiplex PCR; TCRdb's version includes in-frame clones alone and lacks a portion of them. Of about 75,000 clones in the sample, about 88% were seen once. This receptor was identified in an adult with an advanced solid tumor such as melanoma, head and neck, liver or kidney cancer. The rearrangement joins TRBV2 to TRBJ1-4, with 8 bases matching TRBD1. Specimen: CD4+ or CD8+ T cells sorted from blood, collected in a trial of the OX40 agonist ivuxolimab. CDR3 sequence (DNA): TGTGCCAGCATCCAACGAACAGGGGGGAATGAAAAACTGTTTTTT. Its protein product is CASIQRTGGNEKLFF.